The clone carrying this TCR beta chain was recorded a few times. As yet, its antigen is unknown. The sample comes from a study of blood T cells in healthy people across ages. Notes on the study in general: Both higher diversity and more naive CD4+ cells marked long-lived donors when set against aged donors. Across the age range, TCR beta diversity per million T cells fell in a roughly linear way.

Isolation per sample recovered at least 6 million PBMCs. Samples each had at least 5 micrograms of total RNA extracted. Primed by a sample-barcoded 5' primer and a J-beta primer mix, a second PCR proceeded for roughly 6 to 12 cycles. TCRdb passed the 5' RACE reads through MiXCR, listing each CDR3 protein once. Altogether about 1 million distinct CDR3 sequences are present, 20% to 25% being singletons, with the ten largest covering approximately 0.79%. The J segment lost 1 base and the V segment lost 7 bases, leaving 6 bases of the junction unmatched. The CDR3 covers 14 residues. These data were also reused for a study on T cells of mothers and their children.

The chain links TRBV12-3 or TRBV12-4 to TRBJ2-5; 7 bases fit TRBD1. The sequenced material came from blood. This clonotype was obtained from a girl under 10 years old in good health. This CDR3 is CASTLGTVQETQYF. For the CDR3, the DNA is TGTGCCAGCACTTTGGGGACAGTCCAAGAGACCCAGTACTTC.